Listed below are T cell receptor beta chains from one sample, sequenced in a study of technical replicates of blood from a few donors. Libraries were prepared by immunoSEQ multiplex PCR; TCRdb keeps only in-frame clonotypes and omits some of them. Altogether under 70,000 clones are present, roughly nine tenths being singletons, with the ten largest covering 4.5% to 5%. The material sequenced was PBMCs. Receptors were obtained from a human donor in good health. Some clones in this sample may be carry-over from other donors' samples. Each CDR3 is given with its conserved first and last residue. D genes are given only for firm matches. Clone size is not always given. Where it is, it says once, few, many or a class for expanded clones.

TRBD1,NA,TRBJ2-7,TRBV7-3,CASSHRGDEQYF,TGTGCCAGCAGCCACAGGGGAGACGAGCAGTACTTC
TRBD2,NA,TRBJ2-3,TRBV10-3,CAISDARGGLAPDTQYF,TGTGCCATCAGTGACGCCCGGGGAGGGCTAGCGCCAGATACGCAGTATTTT
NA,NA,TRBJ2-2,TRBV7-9,CASSPRYEPGRLFF,TGTGCCAGCAGCCCGAGGTATGAGCCAGGGCGGCTGTTTTTT
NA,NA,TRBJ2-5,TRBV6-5,CASSTGFEEQETQYF,TGTGCCAGCAGTACCGGCTTTGAGGAACAAGAGACCCAGTACTTC
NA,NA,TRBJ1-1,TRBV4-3,CASSQDVLMSTEAFF,TGCGCCAGCAGCCAAGATGTTCTTATGAGCACTGAAGCTTTCTTT
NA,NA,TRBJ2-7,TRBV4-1,CASSPDRTSSYEQYF,TGCGCCAGCAGCCCCGACCGGACAAGTTCCTACGAGCAGTACTTC
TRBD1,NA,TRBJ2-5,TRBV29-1,CSATGDEETQYF,TGCAGCGCTACAGGGGACGAAGAGACCCAGTACTTC
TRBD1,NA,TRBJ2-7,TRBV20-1,CSATGGGQYF,TGCAGTGCCACAGGGGGTGGGCAGTACTTC
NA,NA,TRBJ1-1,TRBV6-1,CASSVQGRAEAFF,TGTGCCAGCAGTGTTCAGGGTCGCGCTGAAGCTTTCTTT
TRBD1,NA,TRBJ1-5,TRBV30,CAWSVAGTARNQPQHF,TGTGCCTGGAGTGTTGCGGGGACAGCGCGCAATCAGCCCCAGCATTTT
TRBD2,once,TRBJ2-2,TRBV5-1,CASSFSGENTGELFF,TGCGCCAGCAGCTTTAGCGGGGAGAACACCGGGGAGCTGTTTTTT
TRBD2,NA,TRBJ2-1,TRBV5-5,CASSTTSGYYNEQFF,TGTGCCAGCAGCACAACTAGCGGGTACTACAATGAGCAGTTCTTC
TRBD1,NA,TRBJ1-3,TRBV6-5,CASSYGQGAGNTIYF,TGTGCCAGCAGTTACGGACAGGGGGCTGGAAACACCATATATTTT
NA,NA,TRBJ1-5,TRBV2,CASSFQGNQPQHF,TGTGCCAGCAGTTTTCAGGGAAATCAGCCCCAGCATTTT
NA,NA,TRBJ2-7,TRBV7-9,CASSLSFRGGQYF,TGTGCCAGCAGCTTAAGTTTCCGAGGGGGGCAGTACTTC
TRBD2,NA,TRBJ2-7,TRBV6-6,CASSSGSGYEQYF,TGTGCCAGTTCTAGCGGGAGTGGTTACGAGCAGTACTTC
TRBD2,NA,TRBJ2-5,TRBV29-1,CSVESSGGLPGTQYF,TGCAGCGTTGAGTCTAGCGGGGGGCTTCCAGGGACCCAGTACTTC
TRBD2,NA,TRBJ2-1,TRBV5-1,CASNREGPNEQFF,TGCGCCAGCAACCGGGAGGGGCCCAATGAGCAGTTCTTC
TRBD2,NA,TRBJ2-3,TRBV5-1,CASSPTSGSGAVGGYF,TGCGCCAGCAGCCCGACTAGCGGGAGTGGGGCGGTCGGCGGATATTTT
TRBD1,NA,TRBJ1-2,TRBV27,CASSSWGTDNYGYTF,TGTGCCAGCAGCTCATGGGGGACAGACAACTATGGCTACACCTTC
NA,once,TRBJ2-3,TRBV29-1,CSVELNFTDTQYF,TGCAGCGTTGAACTTAACTTCACAGATACGCAGTATTTT
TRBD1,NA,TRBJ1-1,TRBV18,CASSPQDRVNTEAFF,TGTGCCAGCTCACCACAGGACAGGGTGAACACTGAAGCTTTCTTT
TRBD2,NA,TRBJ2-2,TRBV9,CASSVGSGGANTGELFF,TGTGCCAGCAGCGTCGGTAGCGGGGGAGCGAACACCGGGGAGCTGTTTTTT
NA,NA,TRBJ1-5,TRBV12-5,CASGLVLIGVVNQPQHF,TGTGCTAGTGGTTTGGTACTCATAGGGGTGGTGAATCAGCCCCAGCATTTT
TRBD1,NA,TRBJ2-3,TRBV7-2,CASSLPGQGMTDTQYF,TGTGCCAGCAGCTTGCCGGGACAGGGGATGACAGATACGCAGTATTTT
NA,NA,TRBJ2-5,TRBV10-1,CATLYDWRETQYF,TGCGCCACCCTCTATGACTGGCGGGAGACCCAGTACTTC
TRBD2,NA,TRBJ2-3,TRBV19,CASSRLAGGPDTQYF,TGTGCCAGTAGCAGACTAGCGGGAGGCCCAGATACGCAGTATTTT
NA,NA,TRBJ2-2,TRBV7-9,CASSRVVGELFF,TGTGCCAGCAGCCGCGTTGTCGGGGAGCTGTTTTTT
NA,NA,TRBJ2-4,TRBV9,CASSVEHLDIQYF,TGTGCCAGCAGCGTAGAGCATTTGGACATTCAGTACTTC
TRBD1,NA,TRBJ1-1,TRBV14,CASSLLTGGHTEAFF,TGTGCCAGCAGCCTCCTGACAGGGGGCCACACTGAAGCTTTCTTT
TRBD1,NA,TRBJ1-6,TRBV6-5,CASSFRDRGAPLHF,TGTGCCAGCAGTTTCCGGGACAGGGGGGCACCCCTCCACTTT
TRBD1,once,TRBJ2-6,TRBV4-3,CASSQDGTGSSGANVLTF,TGCGCCAGCAGCCAAGACGGGACAGGGTCCTCTGGGGCCAACGTCCTGACTTTC
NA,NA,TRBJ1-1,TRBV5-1,CASSPLGMNTEAFF,TGCGCCAGCAGCCCCCTGGGCATGAACACTGAAGCTTTCTTT
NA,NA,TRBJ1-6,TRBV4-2,CASSQDPTGGNSSPLHF,TGTGCCAGCAGCCAAGACCCGACCGGTGGAAACAGTTCACCCCTCCACTTT
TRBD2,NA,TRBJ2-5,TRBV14,CASSQVLVAGFTQETQYF,TGTGCCAGCAGCCAAGTTTTGGTAGCGGGGTTTACTCAAGAGACCCAGTACTTC
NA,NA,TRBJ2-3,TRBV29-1,CSVELAELLTNTQYF,TGCAGCGTTGAACTCGCGGAACTACTGACGAATACGCAGTATTTT
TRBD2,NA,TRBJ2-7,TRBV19,CATKPELAADYEQYF,TGTGCCACCAAACCTGAACTAGCGGCGGATTACGAGCAGTACTTC
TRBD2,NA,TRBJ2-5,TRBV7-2,CASSNLAGGGETQYF,TGTGCCAGCAGCAACCTAGCGGGAGGGGGAGAGACCCAGTACTTC
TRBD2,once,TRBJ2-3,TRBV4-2,CASSQGLAGYTDTQYF,TGTGCCAGCAGCCAAGGCCTAGCGGGGTACACAGATACGCAGTATTTT
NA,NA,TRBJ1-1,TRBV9,CASSPTWGGRNTEAFF,TGTGCCAGCAGCCCAACGTGGGGGGGGCGGAACACTGAAGCTTTCTTT
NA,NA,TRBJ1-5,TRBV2,CASSDRHNQPQHF,TGTGCCAGCAGTGACAGACACAATCAGCCCCAGCATTTT